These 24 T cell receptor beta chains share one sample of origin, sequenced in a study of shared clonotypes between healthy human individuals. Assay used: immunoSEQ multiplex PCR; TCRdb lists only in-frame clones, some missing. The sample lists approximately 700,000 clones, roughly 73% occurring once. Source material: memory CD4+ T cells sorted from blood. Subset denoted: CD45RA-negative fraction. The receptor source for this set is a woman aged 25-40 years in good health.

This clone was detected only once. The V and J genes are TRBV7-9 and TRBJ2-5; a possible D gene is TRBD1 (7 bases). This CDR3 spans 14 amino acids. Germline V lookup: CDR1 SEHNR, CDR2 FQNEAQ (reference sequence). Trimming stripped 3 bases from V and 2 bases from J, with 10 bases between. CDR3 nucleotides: TGTGCCAGCAGCTTGACAGGGAGGCAAGAGACCCAGTACTTC. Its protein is CASSLTGRQETQYF.

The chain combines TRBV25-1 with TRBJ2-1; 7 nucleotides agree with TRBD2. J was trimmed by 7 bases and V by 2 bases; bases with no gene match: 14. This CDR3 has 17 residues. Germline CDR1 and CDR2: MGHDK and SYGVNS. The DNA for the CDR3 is TGTGCCAGCAGTGAACCCACCTCTAGCGGAGGGGAGAATGAGCAGTTCTTC. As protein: CASSEPTSSGGENEQFF.

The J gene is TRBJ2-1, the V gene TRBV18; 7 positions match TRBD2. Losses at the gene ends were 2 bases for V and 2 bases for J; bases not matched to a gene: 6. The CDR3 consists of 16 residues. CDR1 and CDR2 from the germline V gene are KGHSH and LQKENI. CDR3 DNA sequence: TGTGCCAGCTCACCATTCATGACTAGCCCCTACAATGAGCAGTTCTTC. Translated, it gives CASSPFMTSPYNEQFF.

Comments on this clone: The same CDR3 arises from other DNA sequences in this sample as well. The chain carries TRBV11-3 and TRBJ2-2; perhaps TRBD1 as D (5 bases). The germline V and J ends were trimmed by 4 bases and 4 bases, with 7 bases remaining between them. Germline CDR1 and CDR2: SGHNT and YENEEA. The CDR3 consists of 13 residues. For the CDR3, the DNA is TGTGCCAGCAGCTCCAGGGCCACCGGGGAGCTGTTTTTT. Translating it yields CASSSRATGELFF.

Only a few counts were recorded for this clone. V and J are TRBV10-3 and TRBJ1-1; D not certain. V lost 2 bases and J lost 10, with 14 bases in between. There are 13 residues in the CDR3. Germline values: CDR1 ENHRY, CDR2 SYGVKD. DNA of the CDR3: TGTGCCATCAGTGAGGGTCCCCAAGGGAGAGCTTTCTTT. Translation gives CAISEGPQGRAFF.

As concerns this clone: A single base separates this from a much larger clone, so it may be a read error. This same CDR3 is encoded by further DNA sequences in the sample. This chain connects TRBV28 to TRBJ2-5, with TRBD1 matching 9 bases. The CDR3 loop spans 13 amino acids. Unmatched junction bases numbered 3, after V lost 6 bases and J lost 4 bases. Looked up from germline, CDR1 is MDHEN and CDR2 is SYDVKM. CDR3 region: CASRGQGRETQYF. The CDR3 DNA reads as TGTGCCAGCAGGGGACAGGGTAGAGAGACCCAGTACTTC. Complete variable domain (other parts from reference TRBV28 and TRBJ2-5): DVKVTQSSRYLVKRTGEKVFLECVQDMDHENMFWYRQDPGLGLRLIYFSYDVKMKEKGDIPEGYSVSREKKERFSLILESASTNQTSMYLCASRGQGRETQYFGPGTRLLVL.

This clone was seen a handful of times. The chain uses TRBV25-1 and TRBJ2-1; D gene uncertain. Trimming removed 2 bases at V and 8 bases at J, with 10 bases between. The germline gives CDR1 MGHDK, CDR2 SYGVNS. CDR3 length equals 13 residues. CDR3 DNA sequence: TGTGCCAGCAGTGAACCGGGCCGAGATGAGCAGTTCTTC. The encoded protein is CASSEPGRDEQFF.

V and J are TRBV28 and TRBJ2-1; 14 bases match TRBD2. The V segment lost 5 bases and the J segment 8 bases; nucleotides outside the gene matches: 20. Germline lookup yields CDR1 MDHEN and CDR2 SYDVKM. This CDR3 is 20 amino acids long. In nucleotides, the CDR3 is TGTGCCAGCAGTACTACTCTGGGACTAGCGGGAGATTATATTTTCGATGAGCAGTTCTTC. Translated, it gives CASSTTLGLAGDYIFDEQFF.

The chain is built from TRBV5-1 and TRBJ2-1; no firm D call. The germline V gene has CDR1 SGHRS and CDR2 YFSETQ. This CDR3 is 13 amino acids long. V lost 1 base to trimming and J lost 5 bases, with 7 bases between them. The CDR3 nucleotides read TGCGCCAGCAGCTTGATGGGAAACAATGAGCAGTTCTTC. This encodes CASSLMGNNEQFF.

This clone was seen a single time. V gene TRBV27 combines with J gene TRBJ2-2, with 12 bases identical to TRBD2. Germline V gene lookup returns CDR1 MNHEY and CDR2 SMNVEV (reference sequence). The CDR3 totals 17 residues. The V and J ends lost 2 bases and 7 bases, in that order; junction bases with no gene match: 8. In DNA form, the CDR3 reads TGTGCCAGCAGTTTAAGACTAGCGGGAGACCACTACGGGGAGCTGTTTTTT. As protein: CASSLRLAGDHYGELFF.

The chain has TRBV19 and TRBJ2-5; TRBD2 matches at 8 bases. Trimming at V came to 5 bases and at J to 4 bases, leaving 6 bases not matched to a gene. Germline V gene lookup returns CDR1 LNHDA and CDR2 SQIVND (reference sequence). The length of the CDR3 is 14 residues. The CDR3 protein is CASSERLASETQYF. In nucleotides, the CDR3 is TGTGCCAGTAGTGAAAGACTAGCGTCAGAGACCCAGTACTTC. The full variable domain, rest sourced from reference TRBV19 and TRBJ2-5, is DGGITQSPKYLFRKEGQNVTLSCEQNLNHDAMYWYRQDPGQGLRLIYYSQIVNDFQKGDIAEGYSVSREKKESFPLTVTSAQKNPTAFYLCASSERLASETQYFGPGTRLLVL.

CDR3 residues: CASSSGLAGSYEQYF. CDR3 in DNA: TGTGCCAGCAGTTCAGGACTAGCGGGATCCTACGAGCAGTACTTC. The gene calls are TRBV27 and TRBJ2-7; 12 nucleotides agree with TRBD2. CDR3 length: 15 amino acids. J lost 1 base, V lost 4 bases, and 2 bases had no gene match. CDR1 is MNHEY and CDR2 is SMNVEV in the germline V gene (reference sequence).

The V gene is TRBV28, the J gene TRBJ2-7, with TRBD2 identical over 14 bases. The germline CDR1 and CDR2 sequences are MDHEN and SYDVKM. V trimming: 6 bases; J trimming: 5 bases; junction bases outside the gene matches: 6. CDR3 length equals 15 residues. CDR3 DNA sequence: TGTGCCAGCAGAGGGGGGACTAGCGGGAGTAACGAGCAGTACTTC. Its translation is CASRGGTSGSNEQYF.

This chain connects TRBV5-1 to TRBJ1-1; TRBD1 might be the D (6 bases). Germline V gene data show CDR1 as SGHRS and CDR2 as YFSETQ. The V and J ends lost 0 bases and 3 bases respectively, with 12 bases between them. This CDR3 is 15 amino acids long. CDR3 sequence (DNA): TGCGCCAGCAGCTTGGTGGGGGGCGTGGACACTGAAGCTTTCTTT. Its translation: CASSLVGGVDTEAFF.

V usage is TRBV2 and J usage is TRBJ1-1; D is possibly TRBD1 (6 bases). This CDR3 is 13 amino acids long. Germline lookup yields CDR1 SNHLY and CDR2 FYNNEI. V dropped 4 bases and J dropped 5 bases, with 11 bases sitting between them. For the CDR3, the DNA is TGTGCCAGCAGTGTACAGGGTAGGACTGAAGCTTTCTTT. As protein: CASSVQGRTEAFF. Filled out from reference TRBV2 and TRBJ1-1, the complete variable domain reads EPEVTQTPSHQVTQMGQEVILRCVPISNHLYFYWYRQILGQKVEFLVSFYNNEISEKSEIFDDQFSVERPDGSNFTLKIRSTKLEDSAMYFCASSVQGRTEAFFGQGTRLTVV.

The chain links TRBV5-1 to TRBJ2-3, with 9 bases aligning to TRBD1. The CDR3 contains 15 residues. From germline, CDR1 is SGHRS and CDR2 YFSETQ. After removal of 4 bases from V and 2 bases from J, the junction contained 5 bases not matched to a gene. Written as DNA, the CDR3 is TGCGCCAGCAGCCTACAGGGGGCATACACAGATACGCAGTATTTT. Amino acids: CASSLQGAYTDTQYF. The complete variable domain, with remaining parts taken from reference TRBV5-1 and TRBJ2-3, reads KAGVTQTPRYLIKTRGQQVTLSCSPISGHRSVSWYQQTPGQGLQFLFEYFSETQRNKGNFPGRFSGRQFSNSRSEMNVSTLELGDSALYLCASSLQGAYTDTQYFGPGTRLTVL.

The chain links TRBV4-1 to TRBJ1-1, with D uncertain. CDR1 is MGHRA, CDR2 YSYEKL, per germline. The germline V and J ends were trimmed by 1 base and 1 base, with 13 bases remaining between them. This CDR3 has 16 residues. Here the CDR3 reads CASSQAYLAGNTEAFF. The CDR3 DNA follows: TGCGCCAGCAGCCAAGCTTACCTCGCGGGGAACACTGAAGCTTTCTTT.

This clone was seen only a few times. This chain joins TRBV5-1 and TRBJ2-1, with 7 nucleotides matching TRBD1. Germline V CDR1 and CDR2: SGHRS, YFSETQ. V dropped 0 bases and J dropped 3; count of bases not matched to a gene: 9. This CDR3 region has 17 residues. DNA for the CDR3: TGCGCCAGCAGCTTGGGCCCGACAGGGAATAACTACAATGAGCAGTTCTTC. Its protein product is CASSLGPTGNNYNEQFF.

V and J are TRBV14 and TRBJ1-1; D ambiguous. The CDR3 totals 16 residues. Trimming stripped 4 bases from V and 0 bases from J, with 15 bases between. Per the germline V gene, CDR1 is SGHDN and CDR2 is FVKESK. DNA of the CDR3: TGTGCCAGCAGCCGACAAGATCCTCTAATGAACACTGAAGCTTTCTTT. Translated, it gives CASSRQDPLMNTEAFF.

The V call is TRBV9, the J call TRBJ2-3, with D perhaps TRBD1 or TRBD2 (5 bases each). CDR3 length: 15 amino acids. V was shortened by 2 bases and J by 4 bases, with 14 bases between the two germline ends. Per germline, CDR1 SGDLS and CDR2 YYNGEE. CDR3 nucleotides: TGTGCCAGCAGCGTTCGACCGGGGCCGCCAGATACGCAGTATTTT. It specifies CASSVRPGPPDTQYF.

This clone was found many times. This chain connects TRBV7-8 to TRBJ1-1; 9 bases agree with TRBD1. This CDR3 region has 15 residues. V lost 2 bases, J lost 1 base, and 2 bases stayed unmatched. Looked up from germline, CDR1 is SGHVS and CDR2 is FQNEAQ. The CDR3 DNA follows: TGTGCCAGCAGCTTATCGGACAGGGGGAACACTGAAGCTTTCTTT. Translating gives CASSLSDRGNTEAFF. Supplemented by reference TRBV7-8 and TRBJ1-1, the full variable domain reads GAGVSQSPRYKVAKRGQDVALRCDPISGHVSLFWYQQALGQGPEFLTYFQNEAQLDKSGLPSDRFFAERPEGSVSTLKIQRTQQEDSAVYLCASSLSDRGNTEAFFGQGTRLTVV.

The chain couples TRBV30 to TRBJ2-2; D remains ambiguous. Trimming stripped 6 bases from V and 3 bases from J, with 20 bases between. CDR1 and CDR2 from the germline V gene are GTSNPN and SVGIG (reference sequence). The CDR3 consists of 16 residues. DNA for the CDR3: TGTGCCTGCCCTGACGGCGGCGGAACTTACACCGGGGAGCTGTTTTTT. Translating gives CACPDGGGTYTGELFF. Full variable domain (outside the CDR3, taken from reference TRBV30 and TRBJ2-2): SQTIHQWPATLVQPVGSPLSLECTVEGTSNPNLYWYRQAAGRGLQLLFYSVGIGQISSEVPQNLSASRPQDRQFILSSKKLLLSDSGFYLCACPDGGGTYTGELFFGEGSRLTVL.

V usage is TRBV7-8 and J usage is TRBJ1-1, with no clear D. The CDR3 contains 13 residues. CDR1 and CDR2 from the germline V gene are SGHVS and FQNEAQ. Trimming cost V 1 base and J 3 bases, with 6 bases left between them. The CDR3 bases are TGTGCCAGCAGCTTAGTAGTGGACACTGAAGCTTTCTTT. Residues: CASSLVVDTEAFF. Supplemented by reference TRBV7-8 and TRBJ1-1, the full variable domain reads GAGVSQSPRYKVAKRGQDVALRCDPISGHVSLFWYQQALGQGPEFLTYFQNEAQLDKSGLPSDRFFAERPEGSVSTLKIQRTQQEDSAVYLCASSLVVDTEAFFGQGTRLTVV.

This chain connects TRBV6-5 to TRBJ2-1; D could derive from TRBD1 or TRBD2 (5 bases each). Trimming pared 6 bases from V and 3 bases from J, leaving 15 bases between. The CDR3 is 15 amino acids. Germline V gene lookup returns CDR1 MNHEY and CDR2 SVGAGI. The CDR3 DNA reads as TGTGCCAGCAGCCGTGGGGGTCCCCTCTACAATGAGCAGTTCTTC. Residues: CASSRGGPLYNEQFF.